These T cell receptor beta chains were read from a single sample in a study of regulatory T cells in long-lasting Graves disease. TCRdb analysed the multiplex PCR reads with MiXCR anew, one entry per CDR3 protein. The sample lists a few hundred thousand distinct CDR3 sequences, over 20% occurring once. The sample was peripheral blood mononuclear cells (PBMCs), taken when the disease was refractory, from a patient treated with antithyroid drugs. These receptors were collected from a female donor with Graves disease. Each CDR3 is given with its conserved first and last residue. The order of the fields is J gene, D gene, clone size, V gene, CDR3 length, CDR3 protein, CDR3 DNA. A D gene is named only where the DNA matches it firmly. Expanded clones get a size class; other rows say once, few or many, or leave the size out.

TRBJ2-7 | TRBD2 | - | TRBV20-1 | 15 | CSATLLAGSAYEQYF | TGCAGTGCGACCCTACTAGCGGGCTCGGCCTACGAGCAGTACTTC
TRBJ2-7 | - | many | TRBV2 | 14 | CASRDTRGDYEQYF | TGTGCCAGCAGAGATACTAGGGGGGACTACGAGCAGTACTTC
TRBJ2-5 | - | many | TRBV28 | 11 | CASSLTETQYF | TGTGCCAGCAGTTTAACCGAGACCCAGTACTTC
TRBJ2-7 | TRBD1 | many | TRBV28 | 13 | CASSPTGAHEQYF | TGTGCCAGCAGTCCTACAGGGGCCCACGAGCAGTACTTC
TRBJ1-1 | - | many | TRBV3-1 | 13 | CASSQDDATEAFF | TGTGCCAGCAGCCAAGACGACGCCACTGAAGCTTTCTTT
TRBJ2-7 | TRBD2 | many | TRBV28 | 13 | CASTSGYSYEQYF | TGTGCCAGCACTAGCGGGTACTCCTACGAGCAGTACTTC
TRBJ1-1 | - | many | TRBV3-1 | 15 | CASSQDQPGNTEAFF | TGTGCCAGCAGCCAAGATCAACCGGGGAACACTGAAGCTTTCTTT
TRBJ1-1 | - | - | TRBV5-1 | 14 | CASSVQTGSTEAFF | TGCGCCAGCAGCGTACAGACCGGGAGCACTGAAGCTTTCTTT
TRBJ2-5 | TRBD2 | - | TRBV20-1 | 16 | CSARILAGRIWETQYF | TGCAGTGCTAGGATACTAGCGGGGCGAATCTGGGAGACCCAGTACTTC
TRBJ2-6 | TRBD1 | many | TRBV6-2/TRBV6-3 | 18 | CASSYSGTGGPGANVLTF | TGTGCCAGCAGTTACTCGGGAACAGGGGGCCCTGGGGCCAACGTCCTGACTTTC
TRBJ2-3 | - | many | TRBV6-1 | 15 | CASSSSGSLTDTQYF | TGTGCCAGCAGTAGTAGCGGAAGCCTCACAGATACGCAGTATTTT
TRBJ1-1 | TRBD1 | many | TRBV2 | 14 | CASSYDRDGTEAFF | TGTGCCAGCAGTTACGACAGGGACGGCACTGAAGCTTTCTTT
TRBJ2-7 | - | few | TRBV14 | 12 | CASSFYPDEQYF | TGTGCCAGCAGCTTCTACCCAGACGAGCAGTACTTC
TRBJ2-6 | - | few | TRBV5-1 | 16 | CASSLGGFSGANVLTF | TGCGCCAGCAGCTTGGGGGGATTCTCTGGGGCCAACGTCCTGACTTTC
TRBJ1-2 | TRBD1 | - | TRBV10-1 | 15 | CASSEWTGARYGYTF | TGCGCCAGCAGTGAGTGGACAGGGGCGCGCTATGGCTACACCTTC
TRBJ2-7 | - | few | TRBV30 | 14 | CAWSAFFDYGEQYF | TGTGCCTGGAGTGCCTTTTTTGACTACGGGGAGCAGTACTTC
TRBJ2-2 | TRBD2 | few | TRBV28 | 16 | CASSSTSGRGSGELFF | TGTGCCAGCAGTTCGACTAGCGGGAGGGGCTCCGGGGAGCTGTTTTTT
TRBJ2-7 | - | many | TRBV2 | 13 | CASRLGDLGEQYF | TGTGCCAGCAGATTGGGGGATCTCGGCGAGCAGTACTTC
TRBJ2-7 | TRBD2 | - | TRBV10-2 | 17 | CASSESTGDYPSYEQYF | TGCGCCAGCAGTGAGTCGACCGGGGACTACCCCTCCTACGAGCAGTACTTC
TRBJ2-5 | - | - | TRBV5-6 | 13 | CASSLSSPETQYF | TGTGCCAGCAGCTTGAGTAGCCCAGAGACCCAGTACTTC
TRBJ1-1 | TRBD1 | many | TRBV12-3/TRBV12-4 | 14 | CASLWGQGRTEAFF | TGTGCCAGCCTTTGGGGACAGGGAAGGACTGAAGCTTTCTTT
TRBJ1-2 | TRBD1 | few | TRBV20-1 | 16 | CSARSQGAGANYGYTF | TGCAGTGCCCGAAGCCAGGGGGCAGGAGCTAACTATGGCTACACCTTC
TRBJ1-5 | - | few | TRBV30 | 13 | CAWGEAFNQPQHF | TGTGCCTGGGGCGAGGCCTTCAATCAGCCCCAGCATTTT
TRBJ2-7 | - | few | TRBV3-1 | 14 | CASSQGSRANEQYF | TGTGCCAGCAGCCAGGGTTCTAGGGCGAACGAGCAGTACTTC
TRBJ2-7 | TRBD2 | many | TRBV12-3/TRBV12-4 | 14 | CASSPAGGPFEQYF | TGTGCCAGCAGTCCAGCGGGAGGACCCTTTGAGCAGTACTTC
TRBJ2-1 | TRBD2 | few | TRBV27 | 15 | CASSHGLAGFDEQFF | TGTGCCAGCAGTCACGGACTAGCCGGTTTCGATGAGCAGTTCTTC
TRBJ2-2 | TRBD2 | - | TRBV7-7 | 18 | CASSPRTSGIANTGELFF | TGTGCCAGCAGCCCCCGGACTAGCGGGATCGCGAACACCGGGGAGCTGTTTTTT
TRBJ2-5 | - | many | TRBV11-2 | 15 | CASSLVPRGQETQYF | TGTGCCAGCAGCTTAGTCCCTAGAGGGCAAGAGACCCAGTACTTC
TRBJ2-5 | - | many | TRBV28 | 13 | CASNRAGWETQYF | TGTGCCAGCAACCGGGCGGGGTGGGAGACCCAGTACTTC